This T cell receptor (beta chain) was sequenced during a study of neurological immune-mediated disorders. The method for making cDNA was 5'RACE, and it used 10-nucleotide random UMIs. TCRdb redid the calling of the 5' RACE reads with MiXCR, one entry per CDR3 protein. The data show fewer than 40,000 distinct CDR3 sequences, about an eighth seen once. Study-level points and caveats: Private repertoires in all groups were suggested by the absence of shared CDR3 amino acid sequences among expanded clones across subjects.

Sample time point: longitudinal time-point 2. Unsorted libraries came from 2 million PBMCs stored at -80 °C. Germline V gene sequence: CDR1 ENHRY, CDR2 SYGVKD. The V end was cut by 10 bases, the J end by 3 bases, with 25 bases between. The CDR3 is 17 amino acids. In the case of this clonotype: The antigen remains undetermined.

The sequencing input was PBMCs. The V and J genes are TRBV10-3 and TRBJ1-3, with a possible D match to TRBD1 (5 bases). This TCR came from a woman aged 40-49 years in good health. For the CDR3, the DNA is TGTGCCACCACTCCCCAAGCGGGGGAGGGAGGTGGAAACACCATATATTTT. Translating it yields CATTPQAGEGGGNTIYF.